This T cell receptor beta chain was obtained from a study of T cells expressing NK-cell markers. Overall study: One of eight sequenced donors was HCMV-seronegative; the other seven were seropositive.

Study-wide results and caveats: In several donors, these clonotypes also led the CD3+CD56-NKG2C+ fraction. The HCMV specificity of the expanded NKG2C+ T cell clones stayed unresolved.

Note on this clonotype: Antigen unknown.

In germline, CDR1 is MGHRA, CDR2 YSYEKL. The CDR3 has 15 amino acids. cDNA encoding TCR beta was synthesized via 5'RACE template switching incorporating UMIs. With the 5' RACE reads reprocessed, TCRdb shows one record per CDR3 protein and no DNA. This table lists roughly 390,000 distinct CDR3 sequences. The TCR sequence derives from a woman aged 45-60 years in good health. The chain couples TRBV4-1 to TRBJ2-5; the TCRdb D gene call, TRBD2, has no DNA to confirm it. The sample comprised blood T cells: a sorted CD56 or NKG2C T cell subset, CD4+ or CD8+ T cells, or bulk PBMC T cells (not recorded which). CDR3 sequence reads: CASSPNTRIGETQYF.